This T cell receptor (beta chain) comes out of a study of blood T cell repertoires in COVID-19. As for the study in general: From T cells, B-cell-depleted T cells, or PBMCs came the material, which was cDNA or gDNA.

Allocation to cohorts depended on clinical history reported by the participants. V lost 5 bases and J 4 bases, leaving 6 bases between the germline ends. The CDR3 length is 12 residues. CDR1 MDHEN and CDR2 SYDVKM come from the germline V gene. About this clone itself: In the same sample, other DNA sequences code for this CDR3.

Repertoires were generated with immunoSEQ multiplex PCR, while TCRdb's copy carries only in-frame clones and drops some. The table includes approximately 160,000 clones, about four fifths detected once. This chain links TRBV28 with TRBJ1-5, with D hard to call. Input material: PBMCs or T cells enriched from blood (not recorded which). The TCR sequence derives from a woman in her 50s in a cohort exposed to, infected with or recovered from COVID-19 (not recorded which). The CDR3 reads CASSPVNQPQHF. CDR3 DNA: TGTGCCAGCAGTCCCGTGAATCAGCCCCAGCATTTT. The whole variable domain, remainder taken from reference TRBV28 and TRBJ1-5, is DVKVTQSSRYLVKRTGEKVFLECVQDMDHENMFWYRQDPGLGLRLIYFSYDVKMKEKGDIPEGYSVSREKKERFSLILESASTNQTSMYLCASSPVNQPQHFGDGTRLSIL.